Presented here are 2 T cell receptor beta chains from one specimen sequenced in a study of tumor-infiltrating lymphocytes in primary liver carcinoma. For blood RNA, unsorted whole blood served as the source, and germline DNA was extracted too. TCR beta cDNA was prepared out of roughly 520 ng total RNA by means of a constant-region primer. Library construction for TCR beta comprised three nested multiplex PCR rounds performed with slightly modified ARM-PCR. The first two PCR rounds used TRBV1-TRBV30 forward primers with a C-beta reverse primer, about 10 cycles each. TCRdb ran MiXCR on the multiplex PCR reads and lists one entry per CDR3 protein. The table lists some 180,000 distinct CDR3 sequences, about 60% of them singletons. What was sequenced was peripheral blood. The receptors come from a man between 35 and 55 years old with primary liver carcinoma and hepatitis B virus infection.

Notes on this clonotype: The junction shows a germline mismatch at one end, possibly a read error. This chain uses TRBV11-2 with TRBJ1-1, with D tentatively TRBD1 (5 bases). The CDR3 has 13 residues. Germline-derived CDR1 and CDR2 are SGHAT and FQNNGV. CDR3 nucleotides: TGTGCCGGCAGCGCCGATAGGGGCGACCAAGCTTTCTTT. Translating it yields CAGSADRGDQAFF.

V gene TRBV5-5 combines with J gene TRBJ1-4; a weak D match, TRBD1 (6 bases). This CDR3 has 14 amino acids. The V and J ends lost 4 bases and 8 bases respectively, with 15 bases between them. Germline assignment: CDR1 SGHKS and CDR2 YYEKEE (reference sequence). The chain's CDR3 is CASSPTARGEKLFF. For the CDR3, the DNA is TGTGCCAGCAGCCCTACGGCCAGGGGCGAAAAACTGTTTTTT.